This T cell receptor (beta chain) was sequenced in a study of shared clonotypes between healthy human individuals. About the study: CD8 memory received one plate per donor, CD8 naive two, CD4 memory three and CD4 naive three. Broader study findings: The researchers took only blood, and tissue repertoires probably look different.

For this clone: Its specificity is unknown.

This CDR3 contains 15 residues. CDR1 is MNHEY and CDR2 is SVGAGI in the germline V gene. The V end was cut by 5 bases, the J end by 0 bases, with 12 bases between. How the authors handled the data: For the immunoSEQ data, sequences were junction-only without quality scores, so filtering differed. Assay used: immunoSEQ multiplex PCR; TCRdb lists only in-frame clones, some missing. The DNA was the basis for D and trimming; V, J and clone size are from that table. The sample lists approximately 2,300,000 clones; approximately 90% were seen once. The rearrangement uses TRBV6-5 and TRBJ2-3; D remains unclear. The TCR sequence derives from a man aged 18 to 29 in good health. Some clones in this sample may be carry-over from other donors' samples. Specimen: naive CD4+ T cells from PBMCs. The subset was: CD45RA+ positively selected. The CDR3 DNA follows: TGTGCCAGCAGTCTTCGGCGCTCTAGCACAGATACGCAGTATTTT. Protein: CASSLRRSSTDTQYF.